This T cell receptor beta chain was sequenced in a study of CD8+ T cells in alopecia areata. Looking at the study overall: Dosing spanned 6 to 18 months on tofacitinib, then 6 months off drug. Findings and limits, study-wide: Scalp sequencing also captures normal skin's resident alphabeta T cells. In lesional scalp, particularly from alopecia totalis/universalis, clonality was higher than in normal scalp.

RNA extraction and reverse transcription yielded cDNA as sequencing template. Data came from immunoSEQ multiplex PCR; TCRdb stores just in-frame clones and leaves some out. The sample comprises about 150,000 clones, 45% to 60% of which are singletons, and about 6.4% rests with the top ten. The V end was cut by 5 bases, the J end by 6 bases, with 10 bases between. The CDR3 has 11 residues. Germline-derived CDR1 and CDR2 are SQVTM and ANQGSEA. Points on this clone: Its antigen remains unknown.

Material: CD4+ T cells sorted from blood. This clonotype was obtained from a human donor with alopecia areata. The chain employs TRBV29-1 and TRBJ1-1; D possibly corresponds to TRBD1 (5 bases). The CDR3 spells CSVSQGPEAFF. CDR3 bases: TGCAGCGTTTCGCAGGGTCCTGAAGCTTTCTTT.